A selection of T cell receptor beta chains follows, all from one sample in a study of HIV-infected patients and healthy controls. TCRdb reprocessed the 5' RACE reads via MiXCR and lists one record per CDR3 protein. The sample shows fewer than 15,000 distinct CDR3 sequences, roughly a tenth of them seen only once. The sequenced sample consisted of blood. Every receptor here comes from an adult in good health. Each CDR3 is given with its conserved first and last residue. The order of the fields is V gene, J gene, D gene, CDR3 protein. The D gene is left open where the match is weak.

>TRBV29-1|TRBJ1-1|.
CSVEGSNTEAFF
>TRBV3-1|TRBJ2-7|.
CASSTRTAYEQYF
>TRBV3-1|TRBJ2-7|.
CASSQGLEQYF
>TRBV3-1|TRBJ2-2|.
CASSHLASNTGELFF
>TRBV2|TRBJ2-5|.
CASSETWVQETQYF
>TRBV29-1|TRBJ2-3|TRBD1
CSGQGALTDTQYF
>TRBV7-1|TRBJ2-5|TRBD2
CASSSRLAGRAETQYF
>TRBV28|TRBJ2-3|.
CASSFMTSPGTDTQYF
>TRBV7-2|TRBJ2-3|TRBD2
CASSPKREDKDTQYF
>TRBV6-6|TRBJ2-6|.
CASRPDSSGANVLTF
>TRBV5-1|TRBJ1-4|.
CASSLVMGQVGGKLFF
>TRBV12-3/TRBV12-4|TRBJ1-1|.
CASSLQGPSEAFF
>TRBV7-9|TRBJ2-3|.
CASSYSTDTQYF
>TRBV10-3|TRBJ1-5|.
CAIGPDRSQPQHF
>TRBV6-6|TRBJ1-1|.
CATFDGYEAFF
>TRBV28|TRBJ2-7|.
CASSFARYEQYF
>TRBV5-1|TRBJ1-2|.
CASSPARANYGYTF
>TRBV9|TRBJ2-2|TRBD2
CASSVGGSGTNGELFF
>TRBV7-2|TRBJ2-1|TRBD2
CASSSSGNEQFF
>TRBV11-2|TRBJ1-1|.
CASAWDVNTEAFF
>TRBV11-2|TRBJ1-1|.
CASSLDRGNTEAFF
>TRBV20-1|TRBJ1-2|.
CSAIGSHGYTF
>TRBV19|TRBJ2-7|TRBD1
CASMEQGAYEQYF
>TRBV12-3/TRBV12-4|TRBJ1-5|.
CASSFTPTEASQPQHF
>TRBV11-2|TRBJ2-2|TRBD2
CASTPGLAVGTGELFF
>TRBV20-1|TRBJ1-4|TRBD1
CSARDSTNEKLFF
>TRBV15|TRBJ1-1|.
CATSRRTAGNTEAFF
>TRBV29-1|TRBJ2-4|.
CSVVRRAKNIQYF
>TRBV6-1|TRBJ1-5|TRBD1
CASSGTATYNQPQHF
>TRBV12-5|TRBJ2-1|.
CASGSGLSYNEQFF
>TRBV10-3|TRBJ2-7|TRBD2
CAISTGLANYEQYF